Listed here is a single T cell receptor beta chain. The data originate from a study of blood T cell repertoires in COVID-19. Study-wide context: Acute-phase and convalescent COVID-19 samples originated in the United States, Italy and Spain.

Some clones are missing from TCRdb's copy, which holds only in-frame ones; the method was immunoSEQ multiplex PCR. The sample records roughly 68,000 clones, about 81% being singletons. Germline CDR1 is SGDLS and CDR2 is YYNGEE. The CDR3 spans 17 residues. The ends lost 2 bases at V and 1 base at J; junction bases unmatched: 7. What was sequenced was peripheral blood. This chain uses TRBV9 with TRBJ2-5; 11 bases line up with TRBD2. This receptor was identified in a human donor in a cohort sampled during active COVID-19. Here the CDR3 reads CASSVGGSGRAQETQYF. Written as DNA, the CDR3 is TGTGCCAGCAGCGTTGGTGGTAGCGGGAGGGCCCAAGAGACCCAGTACTTC.